Listed here are 3 T cell receptor beta chains from one sample, sequenced in a study of cytomegalovirus exposure and HLA in healthy donors. Using immunoSEQ multiplex PCR, the repertoire was profiled, and TCRdb retains in-frame clones only, with some absent. The table shows 100,000 or so clones, with around 88% occurring only once. Material for sequencing was PBMCs. The origin of the receptors is a woman in her thirties in good health and CMV-seronegative.

V gene TRBV28 combines with J gene TRBJ1-4; the D is unclear. This CDR3 has 14 amino acids. CDR1 and CDR2 (germline): MDHEN, SYDVKM. Trimming took 4 bases from V and 0 from J, leaving 6 bases between them. The CDR3 protein is CASSSETTNEKLFF. In nucleotides, the CDR3 is TGTGCCAGCAGTTCCGAGACAACTAATGAAAAACTGTTTTTT. Together with reference TRBV28 and TRBJ1-4, the CDR3 gives the full variable domain: DVKVTQSSRYLVKRTGEKVFLECVQDMDHENMFWYRQDPGLGLRLIYFSYDVKMKEKGDIPEGYSVSREKKERFSLILESASTNQTSMYLCASSSETTNEKLFFGSGTQLSVL.

This CDR3 reads CASRRDTSTDTQYF. CDR3 bases: TGCGCCAGCAGGCGAGACACTAGCACAGATACGCAGTATTTT. This chain uses TRBV5-1 with TRBJ2-3, with D unclear. CDR3 length equals 14 residues. CDR1 is SGHRS and CDR2 is YFSETQ in the germline V gene. Trimming pared 5 bases from V and 0 bases from J, leaving 10 bases between.

This chain links TRBV7-9 with TRBJ2-7, with no clear D. The ends were cut back, 5 bases at V and 3 bases at J, with 14 bases in the middle. The CDR3 sequence is 14 residues long. Looked up from germline, CDR1 is SEHNR and CDR2 is FQNEAQ (reference sequence). CDR3 coding DNA: TGTGCCAGCAGCGCCGAGGCCCAGATCTACGAGCAGTACTTC. Translated: CASSAEAQIYEQYF.